This T cell receptor beta chain came from a study of T cells in Graves' hyperthyroidism and ophthalmopathy. The sample holds a few counts of this clonotype. Cells are PBMCs isolated from around 10 ml of fresh blood. It was RNA transcripts that yielded the amplified TCR beta CDR3 regions. Initially, a first-round RT-PCR of the TCR CDR3 employed the HTBI primer set. Each CDR3 protein gets one entry after TCRdb re-called the multiplex PCR reads with MiXCR. The sample carries around 350,000 distinct CDR3 sequences, 13% recorded once. CDR3 size: 15 residues. J gave up 1 base and V 4 bases, and 3 bases lay outside the gene matches. CDR1 is SGHTA, CDR2 FQGTGA, per germline.

Sequenced input: blood. This chain connects TRBV7-3 to TRBJ2-2, with 7 bases matching TRBD2. The TCR comes from a woman in her late teens or twenties with Graves' hyperthyroidism. The CDR3 loop is CASSSGGGNTGELFF. CDR3 sequence (DNA): TGTGCCAGCAGCTCGGGCGGGGGGAACACCGGGGAGCTGTTTTTT.